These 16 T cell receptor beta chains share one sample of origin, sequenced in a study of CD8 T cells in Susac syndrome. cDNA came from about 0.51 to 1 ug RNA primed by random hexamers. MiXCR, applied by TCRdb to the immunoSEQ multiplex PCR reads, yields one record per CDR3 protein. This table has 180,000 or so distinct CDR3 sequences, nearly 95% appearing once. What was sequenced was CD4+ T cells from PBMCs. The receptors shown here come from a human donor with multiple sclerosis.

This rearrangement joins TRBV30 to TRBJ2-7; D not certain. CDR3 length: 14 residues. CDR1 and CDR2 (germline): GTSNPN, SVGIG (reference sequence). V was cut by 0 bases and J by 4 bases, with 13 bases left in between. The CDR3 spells CAWSVRWGSYEQYF. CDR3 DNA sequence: TGTGCCTGGAGTGTACGATGGGGATCTTACGAGCAGTACTTC.

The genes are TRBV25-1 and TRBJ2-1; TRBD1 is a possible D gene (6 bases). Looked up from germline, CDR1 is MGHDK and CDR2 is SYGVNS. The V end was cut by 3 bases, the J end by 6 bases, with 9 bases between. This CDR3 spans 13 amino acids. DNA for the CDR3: TGTGCCAGCAGTGACCCAGGGGCCAATGAGCAGTTCTTC. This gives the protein CASSDPGANEQFF.

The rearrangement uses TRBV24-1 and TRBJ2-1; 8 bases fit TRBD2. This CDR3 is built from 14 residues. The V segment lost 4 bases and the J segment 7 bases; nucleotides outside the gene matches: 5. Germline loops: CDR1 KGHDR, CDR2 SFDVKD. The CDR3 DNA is TGTGCCACCAGTGACGAGCGGGAGTGGAATGAGCAGTTCTTC. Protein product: CATSDEREWNEQFF.

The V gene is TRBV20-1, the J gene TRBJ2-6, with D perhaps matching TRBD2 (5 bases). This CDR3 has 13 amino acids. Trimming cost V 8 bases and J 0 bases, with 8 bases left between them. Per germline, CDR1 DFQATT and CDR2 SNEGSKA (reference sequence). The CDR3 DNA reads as TGCAGTTTTCGGGACTCTGGGGCCAACGTCCTGACTTTC. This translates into CSFRDSGANVLTF.

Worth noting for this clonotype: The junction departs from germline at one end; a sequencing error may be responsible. DNA of the CDR3: TGTGCCAGCAGTGTAAGCCTGGGACAGAAGTCCTTT. As protein: CASSVSLGQKSF. The V and J genes are TRBV6-5 and TRBJ1-1, with 7 nucleotides matching TRBD1. Germline assignment: CDR1 MNHEY and CDR2 SVGAGI. CDR3 size: 12 residues.

The CDR3 region is CSVAGLSYEQYF. The DNA of the CDR3 is TGCAGCGTTGCCGGACTCTCCTACGAGCAGTACTTC. This chain joins TRBV29-1 and TRBJ2-7, with D possibly TRBD2 on 5 matching bases. The CDR3 is made up of 12 amino acids. Looked up from germline, CDR1 is SQVTM and CDR2 is ANQGSEA. V dropped 4 bases and J dropped 0 bases, with 7 bases sitting between them.

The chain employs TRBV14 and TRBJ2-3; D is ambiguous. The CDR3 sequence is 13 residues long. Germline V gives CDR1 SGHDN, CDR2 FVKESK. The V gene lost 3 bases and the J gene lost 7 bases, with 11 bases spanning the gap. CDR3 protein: CASSHTGTNTQYF. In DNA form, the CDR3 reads TGTGCCAGCAGCCACACCGGAACGAATACGCAGTATTTT.

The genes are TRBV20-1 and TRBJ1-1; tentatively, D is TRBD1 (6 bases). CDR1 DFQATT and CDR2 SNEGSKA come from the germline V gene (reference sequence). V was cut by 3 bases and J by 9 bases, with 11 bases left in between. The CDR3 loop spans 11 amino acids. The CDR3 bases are TGCAGTGCTAGTAGAGGGGGAAAAGCTTTCTTT. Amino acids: CSASRGGKAFF.

CDR3 loop: CASSLVAGKDEQFF. Written as DNA, the CDR3 is TGTGCCAGCAGCTTAGTGGCAGGGAAGGATGAGCAGTTCTTC. J is TRBJ2-1 and V is TRBV7-9, with D possibly being TRBD1 (5 bases). CDR1 is SEHNR, CDR2 FQNEAQ, per germline (reference sequence). V lost 1 base to trimming and J lost 8 bases, with 12 bases between them. This CDR3 comprises 14 residues.

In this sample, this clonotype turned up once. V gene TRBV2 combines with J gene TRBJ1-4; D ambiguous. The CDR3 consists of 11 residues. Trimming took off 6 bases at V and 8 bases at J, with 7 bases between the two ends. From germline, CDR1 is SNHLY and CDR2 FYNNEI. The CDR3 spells CASSQREKLFF. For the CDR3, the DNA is TGTGCCAGCAGCCAAAGGGAAAAACTGTTTTTT.

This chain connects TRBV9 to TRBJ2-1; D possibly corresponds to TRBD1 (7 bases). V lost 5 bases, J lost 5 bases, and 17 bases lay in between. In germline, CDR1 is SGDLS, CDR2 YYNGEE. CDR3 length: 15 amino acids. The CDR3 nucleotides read TGTGCCAGCAGTCCAGGGGGGCAGAGAAACAATGAGCAGTTCTTC. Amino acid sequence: CASSPGGQRNNEQFF.

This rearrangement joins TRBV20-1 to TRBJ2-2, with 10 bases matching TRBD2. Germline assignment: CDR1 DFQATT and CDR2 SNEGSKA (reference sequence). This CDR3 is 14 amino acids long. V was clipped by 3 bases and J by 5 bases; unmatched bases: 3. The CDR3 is CSASKREGTGELFF. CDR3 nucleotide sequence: TGCAGTGCTAGCAAGCGGGAGGGGACCGGGGAGCTGTTTTTT.

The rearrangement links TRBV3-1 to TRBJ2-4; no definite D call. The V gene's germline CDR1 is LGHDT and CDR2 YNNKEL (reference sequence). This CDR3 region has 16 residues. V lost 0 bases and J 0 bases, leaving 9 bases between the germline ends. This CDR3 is CASSQDRDLAKNIQYF. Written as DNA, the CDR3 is TGTGCCAGCAGCCAAGATAGAGATTTAGCCAAAAACATTCAGTACTTC. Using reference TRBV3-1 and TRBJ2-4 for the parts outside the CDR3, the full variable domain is DTAVSQTPKYLVTQMGNDKSIKCEQNLGHDTMYWYKQDSKKFLKIMFSYNNKELIINETVPNRFSPKSPDKAHLNLHINSLELGDSAVYFCASSQDRDLAKNIQYFGAGTRLSVL.

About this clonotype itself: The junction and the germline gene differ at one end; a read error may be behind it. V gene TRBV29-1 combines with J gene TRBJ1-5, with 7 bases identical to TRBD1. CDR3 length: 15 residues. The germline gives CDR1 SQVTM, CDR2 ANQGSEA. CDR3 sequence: CSVGDRSGGKQPQHF. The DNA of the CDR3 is TGCAGCGTTGGGGACAGATCAGGCGGCAAACAGCCCCAGCATTTT.

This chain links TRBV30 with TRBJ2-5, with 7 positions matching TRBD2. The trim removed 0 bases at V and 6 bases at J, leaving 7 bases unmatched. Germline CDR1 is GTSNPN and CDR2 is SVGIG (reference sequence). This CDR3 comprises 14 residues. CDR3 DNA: TGTGCCTGGAGTGTACAACTAGCGATGAAGACCCAGTACTTC. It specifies CAWSVQLAMKTQYF.

The CDR3 spells CAWRTSGTGELFF. Here the CDR3 DNA reads TGTGCCTGGAGGACTAGCGGGACCGGGGAGCTGTTTTTT. This sequence joins TRBV30 and TRBJ2-2, with 10 bases lining up with TRBD2. With V trimmed by 3 bases and J by 5 bases, 0 bases remained unmatched. From germline, CDR1 is GTSNPN and CDR2 SVGIG (reference sequence). The CDR3 loop spans 13 amino acids.